The 12 T cell receptor beta chains reported below all come from one sample, sequenced in a study of OX40 agonist ivuxolimab in advanced cancers. Assay: immunoSEQ multiplex PCR; the TCRdb copy retains only in-frame clones and omits some. Of about 90,000 clones listed, more than 70% are singletons. Sequenced here: CD4+ or CD8+ T cells sorted from blood, sampled in a trial of the OX40 agonist ivuxolimab. Receptor source: an adult with an advanced solid tumor such as melanoma, head and neck, liver or kidney cancer.

V usage is TRBV21-1 and J usage is TRBJ2-7; the D segment call TRBD1 is taken from the table without a DNA check. TRBV21-1 is a recognized pseudogene. CDR3 length equals 14 residues. CDR3 nucleotide sequence: TGTGCCAGCAGCAAACCCGGGACAGGGGAAGAGCAGTACTTC. Translated, it gives CASSKPGTGEEQYF.

The V gene is TRBV28, the J gene TRBJ1-1; D is possibly TRBD1 (5 bases). This CDR3 region has 13 residues. Germline CDR1 reads MDHEN; CDR2 reads SYDVKM. Trimming stripped 6 bases from V and 2 bases from J, with 10 bases between. Here the CDR3 DNA reads TGTGCCAGCAGATTAGGGACCAACACTGAAGCTTTCTTT. This translates into CASRLGTNTEAFF.

The chain employs TRBV13 and TRBJ2-7; TRBD1 aligns across 9 bases. CDR3 length equals 14 residues. Trimming took 5 bases from V and 6 from J; bases not matched to a gene: 8. CDR1 is PRHDT and CDR2 is FYEKMQ in the germline V gene (reference sequence). In DNA form, the CDR3 reads TGTGCCAGCAGCCAACCGGGGACAGGGAGCGAGCAGTACTTC. Translating it yields CASSQPGTGSEQYF.

This clone was seen a single time. The chain uses TRBV7-3 and TRBJ2-3; 8 nucleotides align to TRBD2. Germline lookup yields CDR1 SGHTA and CDR2 FQGTGA. The J segment lost 6 bases and the V segment lost 0 bases, leaving 5 bases of the junction unmatched. The CDR3 sequence is 15 residues long. CDR3 region: CASSLTSGNWDTQYF. The CDR3 nucleotides read TGTGCCAGCAGCTTAACTAGCGGGAATTGGGATACGCAGTATTTT.

The chain is built from TRBV18 and TRBJ2-1, with a possible D match to TRBD2 (7 bases). This CDR3 spans 13 amino acids. Germline-derived CDR1 and CDR2 are KGHSH and LQKENI. Trimming shortened V by 3 bases and J by 9 bases, and 12 bases separated the two germline ends. In DNA, the CDR3 is TGTGCCAGCTCACCGGGGGGGCTCGGTGAGCAGTTCTTC. As protein: CASSPGGLGEQFF.

CDR3: CASSPGLAGAGRGGTQYF. CDR3 bases: TGTGCCAGCAGCCCCGGACTAGCGGGGGCCGGTCGCGGGGGGACCCAGTACTTC. V and J are TRBV5-6 and TRBJ2-5, with 13 bases lining up with TRBD2. The ends lost 4 bases at V and 7 bases at J; junction bases unmatched: 16. The CDR3 covers 18 residues. Germline assignment: CDR1 SGHDT and CDR2 YYEEEE.

The rearrangement links TRBV18 to TRBJ2-6, with D perhaps matching TRBD1 (5 bases). Germline CDR1 KGHSH, CDR2 LQKENI. The CDR3 loop spans 17 amino acids. V was cut by 3 bases and J by 2 bases, with 14 bases left in between. The CDR3: CASSPPGSGTGANVLTF. CDR3 DNA sequence: TGTGCCAGCTCACCTCCCGGGTCAGGGACTGGGGCCAACGTCCTGACTTTC.

The chain combines TRBV5-6 with TRBJ2-3; a weak D match, TRBD1 (5 bases). The CDR3 sequence is 14 residues long. Germline V CDR1 and CDR2: SGHDT, YYEEEE. The germline V and J ends were trimmed by 1 base and 2 bases, with 8 bases remaining between them. The CDR3 reads CASSLKGLTDTQYF. The DNA for the CDR3 is TGTGCCAGCAGCTTGAAGGGGCTCACAGATACGCAGTATTTT. The full variable domain, with the rest looked up from reference TRBV5-6 and TRBJ2-3, is DAGVTQSPTHLIKTRGQQVTLRCSPKSGHDTVSWYQQALGQGPQFIFQYYEEEERQRGNFPDRFSGHQFPNYSSELNVNALLLGDSALYLCASSLKGLTDTQYFGPGTRLTVL.

CDR3: CASSLNRDLLAFF. DNA for the CDR3: TGTGCCAGCAGTTTAAATAGAGATTTACTGGCTTTCTTT. The chain joins TRBV27 to TRBJ1-1; D gene uncertain. Germline V lookup: CDR1 MNHEY, CDR2 SMNVEV (reference sequence). This CDR3 spans 13 amino acids. Trimming took off 2 bases at V and 11 bases at J, with 15 bases between the two ends.

V is TRBV2 and J is TRBJ1-5; D gene ambiguous. CDR1 is SNHLY, CDR2 FYNNEI, per germline. This CDR3 comprises 13 residues. V dropped 4 bases and J dropped 11 bases, with 15 bases sitting between them. The CDR3 coding sequence is TGTGCCAGCAGTGCCCCCCCTCGTTCGGCCCAGCATTTT. The encoded protein is CASSAPPRSAQHF.

The chain combines TRBV7-6 with TRBJ2-7, with 7 bases identical to TRBD2. Germline assignment: CDR1 SGHVS and CDR2 FNYEAQ. V trimming: 5 bases; J trimming: 0 bases; junction bases outside the gene matches: 13. This CDR3 has 17 amino acids. CDR3 residues: CASSPALRRESSYEQYF. As DNA, the CDR3 is TGTGCCAGCAGCCCAGCCTTGAGGCGGGAGAGCTCCTACGAGCAGTACTTC.

The V and J genes are TRBV2 and TRBJ1-5, with unresolved D. Trimming shortened V by 7 bases and J by 6 bases, and 13 bases separated the two germline ends. This CDR3 contains 13 residues. From germline, CDR1 is SNHLY and CDR2 FYNNEI. CDR3 loop: CASKGPPTQPQHF. As DNA, the CDR3 is TGTGCCAGCAAAGGGCCCCCAACTCAGCCCCAGCATTTT.